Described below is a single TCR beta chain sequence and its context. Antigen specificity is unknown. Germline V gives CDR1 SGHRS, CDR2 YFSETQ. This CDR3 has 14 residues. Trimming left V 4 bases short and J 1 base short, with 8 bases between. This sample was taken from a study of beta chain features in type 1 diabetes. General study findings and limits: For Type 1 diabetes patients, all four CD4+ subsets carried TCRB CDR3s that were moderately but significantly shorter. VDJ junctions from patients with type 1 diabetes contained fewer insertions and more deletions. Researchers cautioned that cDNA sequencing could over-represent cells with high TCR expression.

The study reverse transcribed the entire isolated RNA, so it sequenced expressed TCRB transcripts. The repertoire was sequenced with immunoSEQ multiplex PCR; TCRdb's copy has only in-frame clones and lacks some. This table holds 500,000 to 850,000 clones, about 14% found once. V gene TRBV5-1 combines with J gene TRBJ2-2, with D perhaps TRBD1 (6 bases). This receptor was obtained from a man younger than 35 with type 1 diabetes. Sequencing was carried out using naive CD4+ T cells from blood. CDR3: CASSGTLNTGELFF. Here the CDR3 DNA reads TGCGCCAGCAGCGGGACATTGAACACCGGGGAGCTGTTTTTT.